These T cell receptor beta chains were read from a single sample in a study of technical replicates of blood from a few donors. Assay: immunoSEQ multiplex PCR; the TCRdb copy retains only in-frame clones and omits some. The repertoire has under 95,000 clones, around 96% of them found once; the top ten carry about 0.25%. Sequencing was performed on T cells isolated from PBMCs. These TCRs come from a human donor in good health. The CDR3 runs from the conserved cysteine through the conserved F or W. A D gene is named only where the DNA matches it firmly. Size is omitted from some rows. Given values are once, few, many or a class for expanded clones.

cdr3_length: 13
d_call: .
v_call: TRBV30
clone_size: .
j_call: TRBJ1-6
cdr3_aa: CAWGRGYNSPLHF
cdr3_nt: TGTGCCTGGGGAAGGGGTTATAATTCACCCCTCCACTTT

cdr3_length: 15
d_call: .
v_call: TRBV30
clone_size: .
j_call: TRBJ1-1
cdr3_aa: CAWRNGVHANTEAFF
cdr3_nt: TGTGCCTGGAGGAACGGGGTGCACGCGAACACTGAAGCTTTCTTT

cdr3_length: 14
d_call: .
v_call: TRBV15
clone_size: .
j_call: TRBJ1-1
cdr3_aa: CATGHGGANTEAFF
cdr3_nt: TGTGCCACCGGCCATGGGGGGGCGAACACTGAAGCTTTCTTT

cdr3_length: 16
d_call: TRBD2
v_call: TRBV7-9
clone_size: .
j_call: TRBJ2-5
cdr3_aa: CASSLVGSGGQETQYF
cdr3_nt: TGTGCCAGCAGCTTAGTCGGTAGCGGGGGTCAAGAGACCCAGTACTTC

cdr3_length: 19
d_call: .
v_call: TRBV1
clone_size: .
j_call: TRBJ2-7
cdr3_aa: CTSSQLSRFWRFQNYEQYF
cdr3_nt: TGCACCAGCAGCCAACTATCGAGGTTTTGGCGGTTTCAAAACTACGAGCAGTACTTC

cdr3_length: 15
d_call: TRBD2
v_call: TRBV27
clone_size: .
j_call: TRBJ2-5
cdr3_aa: CASSLGDYPQETQYF
cdr3_nt: TGTGCCAGCAGTCTGGGGGACTATCCACAAGAGACCCAGTACTTC

cdr3_length: 13
d_call: .
v_call: TRBV2
clone_size: once
j_call: TRBJ2-5
cdr3_aa: CASFSRVQETQYF
cdr3_nt: TGTGCCAGCTTTTCGAGGGTCCAAGAGACCCAGTACTTC

cdr3_length: 14
d_call: .
v_call: TRBV10-2
clone_size: .
j_call: TRBJ1-5
cdr3_aa: CASSPTASNQPQHF
cdr3_nt: TGCGCCAGCAGCCCTACAGCTAGCAATCAGCCCCAGCATTTT

cdr3_length: 14
d_call: TRBD1
v_call: TRBV7-3
clone_size: once
j_call: TRBJ2-1
cdr3_aa: CASSPGQGYNEQFF
cdr3_nt: TGTGCCAGCAGCCCGGGACAGGGGTACAATGAGCAGTTCTTC

cdr3_length: 12
d_call: .
v_call: TRBV18
clone_size: .
j_call: TRBJ2-7
cdr3_aa: CARARSPYEQYF
cdr3_nt: TGTGCCAGAGCTCGGAGCCCCTACGAGCAGTACTTC

cdr3_length: 13
d_call: .
v_call: TRBV6-5
clone_size: .
j_call: TRBJ2-2
cdr3_aa: CASRSQGSGELFF
cdr3_nt: TGTGCCAGCAGGTCCCAGGGGTCCGGGGAGCTGTTTTTT

cdr3_length: 14
d_call: .
v_call: TRBV28
clone_size: .
j_call: TRBJ1-1
cdr3_aa: CASSLATDLGGAFF
cdr3_nt: TGTGCCAGCAGTTTGGCCACAGACCTCGGCGGGGCTTTCTTT

cdr3_length: 13
d_call: .
v_call: TRBV7-9
clone_size: .
j_call: TRBJ1-2
cdr3_aa: CASSFRDTYGYTF
cdr3_nt: TGTGCCAGCAGCTTCAGGGACACTTATGGCTACACCTTC

cdr3_length: 15
d_call: TRBD1
v_call: TRBV2
clone_size: .
j_call: TRBJ1-1
cdr3_aa: CASKLDREGGTEAFF
cdr3_nt: TGTGCCAGCAAGCTGGACAGGGAGGGCGGAACTGAAGCTTTCTTT

cdr3_length: 17
d_call: TRBD1
v_call: TRBV13
clone_size: .
j_call: TRBJ2-7
cdr3_aa: CASSLASSGQGIYEQYF
cdr3_nt: TGTGCCAGCAGCTTAGCCTCGTCGGGACAGGGGATCTACGAGCAGTACTTC

cdr3_length: 15
d_call: TRBD1
v_call: TRBV7-6
clone_size: .
j_call: TRBJ2-7
cdr3_aa: CASSLTGTGVGEQYF
cdr3_nt: TGTGCCAGCAGCCTTACCGGGACAGGGGTGGGCGAGCAGTACTTC

cdr3_length: 13
d_call: .
v_call: TRBV27
clone_size: .
j_call: TRBJ2-7
cdr3_aa: CASSFRGGYEQYF
cdr3_nt: TGTGCCAGCAGCTTCCGAGGGGGCTACGAGCAGTACTTC

cdr3_length: 17
d_call: TRBD1
v_call: TRBV5-1
clone_size: .
j_call: TRBJ2-7
cdr3_aa: CASSLWGPGQRVYEQYF
cdr3_nt: TGCGCCAGCAGCTTGTGGGGCCCGGGACAGAGGGTCTACGAGCAGTACTTC

cdr3_length: 15
d_call: .
v_call: TRBV7-9
clone_size: .
j_call: TRBJ1-1
cdr3_aa: CASSRRGGQNTEAFF
cdr3_nt: TGTGCCAGCAGCCGACGCGGGGGCCAAAACACTGAAGCTTTCTTT

cdr3_length: 16
d_call: TRBD2
v_call: TRBV2
clone_size: .
j_call: TRBJ2-7
cdr3_aa: CASSEAMGLAGVFAYF
cdr3_nt: TGTGCCAGCAGTGAAGCGATGGGACTAGCGGGAGTTTTTGCGTACTTC

cdr3_length: 13
d_call: .
v_call: TRBV7-9
clone_size: .
j_call: TRBJ1-5
cdr3_aa: CASSLGDRQPQHF
cdr3_nt: TGTGCCAGCAGCTTAGGCGATCGGCAGCCCCAGCATTTT

cdr3_length: 14
d_call: TRBD2
v_call: TRBV5-6
clone_size: .
j_call: TRBJ2-2
cdr3_aa: CASSRREGAGELFF
cdr3_nt: TGTGCCAGCAGCCGAAGGGAGGGTGCCGGGGAGCTGTTTTTT

cdr3_length: 15
d_call: .
v_call: TRBV9
clone_size: .
j_call: TRBJ1-5
cdr3_aa: CASSVADSRSQPQHF
cdr3_nt: TGTGCCAGCAGCGTAGCTGACTCGAGGTCTCAGCCCCAGCATTTT

cdr3_length: 14
d_call: TRBD1
v_call: TRBV5-1
clone_size: .
j_call: TRBJ1-6
cdr3_aa: CASSLGDRGSPLHF
cdr3_nt: TGCGCCAGCAGCTTGGGGGACAGAGGGTCACCCCTCCACTTT

cdr3_length: 15
d_call: .
v_call: TRBV11-2
clone_size: .
j_call: TRBJ2-7
cdr3_aa: CASSLVPGSSYEQYF
cdr3_nt: TGTGCCAGCAGCTTAGTACCGGGGAGCTCCTACGAGCAGTACTTC

cdr3_length: 13
d_call: .
v_call: TRBV6-5
clone_size: .
j_call: TRBJ1-2
cdr3_aa: CASSYSLVHGYTF
cdr3_nt: TGTGCCAGCAGTTACTCTTTGGTACACGGCTACACCTTC

cdr3_length: 14
d_call: .
v_call: TRBV28
clone_size: .
j_call: TRBJ1-5
cdr3_aa: CASRLTGWGQPQHF
cdr3_nt: TGTGCCAGCAGACTAACAGGGTGGGGTCAGCCCCAGCATTTT

cdr3_length: 13
d_call: .
v_call: TRBV28
clone_size: .
j_call: TRBJ1-1
cdr3_aa: CASSLRGNTEAFF
cdr3_nt: TGTGCCAGCAGTTTACGAGGGAACACTGAAGCTTTCTTT

cdr3_length: 16
d_call: .
v_call: TRBV5-5
clone_size: .
j_call: TRBJ2-4
cdr3_aa: CASSLAPGLRQAVQYF
cdr3_nt: TGTGCCAGCAGCTTGGCACCGGGACTGCGTCAGGCGGTTCAGTACTTC

cdr3_length: 17
d_call: TRBD2
v_call: TRBV11-2
clone_size: .
j_call: TRBJ2-3
cdr3_aa: CASSPGLAGASTDTQYF
cdr3_nt: TGTGCCAGCAGCCCAGGACTAGCGGGAGCTAGCACAGATACGCAGTATTTT

cdr3_length: 13
d_call: .
v_call: TRBV4-1
clone_size: .
j_call: TRBJ1-1
cdr3_aa: CASSQGRGTEAFF
cdr3_nt: TGCGCCAGCAGCCAAGGTCGCGGCACTGAAGCTTTCTTT

cdr3_length: 12
d_call: .
v_call: TRBV25-1
clone_size: .
j_call: TRBJ1-2
cdr3_aa: CASSEGSYGYTF
cdr3_nt: TGTGCCAGCAGTGAAGGGAGCTATGGCTACACCTTC

cdr3_length: 11
d_call: .
v_call: TRBV20-1
clone_size: .
j_call: TRBJ2-7
cdr3_aa: CSATLAYEQYF
cdr3_nt: TGCAGTGCTACCCTTGCCTACGAGCAGTACTTC

cdr3_length: 15
d_call: .
v_call: TRBV6-6
clone_size: .
j_call: TRBJ1-5
cdr3_aa: CASRSQGYSNQPQHF
cdr3_nt: TGTGCCAGCAGGTCCCAGGGGTATAGCAATCAGCCCCAGCATTTT

cdr3_length: 15
d_call: .
v_call: TRBV19
clone_size: .
j_call: TRBJ1-1
cdr3_aa: CASSNGQGMNTEAFF
cdr3_nt: TGTGCCAGTAGTAATGGGCAGGGGATGAACACTGAAGCTTTCTTT

cdr3_length: 12
d_call: .
v_call: TRBV6-5
clone_size: .
j_call: TRBJ2-7
cdr3_aa: CASTSATYEQYF
cdr3_nt: TGTGCCAGCACTAGCGCTACCTACGAGCAGTACTTC

cdr3_length: 15
d_call: TRBD2
v_call: TRBV6-5
clone_size: once
j_call: TRBJ2-7
cdr3_aa: CASRTRLAGIYEQYF
cdr3_nt: TGTGCCAGCAGGACCAGACTAGCGGGGATTTACGAGCAGTACTTC

cdr3_length: 20
d_call: TRBD2
v_call: TRBV7-8
clone_size: .
j_call: TRBJ2-3
cdr3_aa: CASSLSGTSVKSLSTDTQYF
cdr3_nt: TGTGCCAGCAGCCTGTCCGGGACTAGCGTCAAAAGTTTAAGCACAGATACGCAGTATTTT

cdr3_length: 15
d_call: TRBD1
v_call: TRBV28
clone_size: .
j_call: TRBJ1-5
cdr3_aa: CASSPHRGSNQPQHF
cdr3_nt: TGTGCCAGCAGTCCCCACAGGGGTAGCAATCAGCCCCAGCATTTT

cdr3_length: 15
d_call: TRBD1
v_call: TRBV5-1
clone_size: once
j_call: TRBJ2-1
cdr3_aa: CASSFRTGEVNEQFF
cdr3_nt: TGCGCCAGCAGTTTTCGGACAGGGGAGGTCAATGAGCAGTTCTTC

cdr3_length: 17
d_call: TRBD1
v_call: TRBV18
clone_size: .
j_call: TRBJ2-6
cdr3_aa: CASSPGTGFSGANVLTF
cdr3_nt: TGTGCCAGCTCACCGGGGACAGGGTTTTCGGGGGCCAACGTCCTGACTTTC

cdr3_length: 14
d_call: .
v_call: TRBV5-6
clone_size: .
j_call: TRBJ1-1
cdr3_aa: CASSQPQGNTEAFF
cdr3_nt: TGTGCCAGCAGCCAACCACAGGGGAACACTGAAGCTTTCTTT

cdr3_length: 16
d_call: TRBD2
v_call: TRBV2
clone_size: .
j_call: TRBJ2-3
cdr3_aa: CASTDAAAGVTDTQYF
cdr3_nt: TGTGCCAGCACTGACGCGGCAGCGGGAGTCACAGATACGCAGTATTTT

cdr3_length: 12
d_call: TRBD1
v_call: TRBV28
clone_size: .
j_call: TRBJ2-7
cdr3_aa: CASSGQGIEQYF
cdr3_nt: TGTGCCAGCAGTGGACAGGGGATCGAGCAGTACTTC

cdr3_length: 14
d_call: TRBD2
v_call: TRBV19
clone_size: .
j_call: TRBJ2-1
cdr3_aa: CASSTSGGLGEQFF
cdr3_nt: TGTGCCAGTAGTACCAGCGGGGGGCTAGGTGAGCAGTTCTTC

cdr3_length: 15
d_call: TRBD2
v_call: TRBV5-1
clone_size: .
j_call: TRBJ2-3
cdr3_aa: CASSSSSGGADTQYF
cdr3_nt: TGCGCCAGCAGCTCTTCTAGCGGGGGGGCAGATACGCAGTATTTT

cdr3_length: 16
d_call: TRBD2
v_call: TRBV6-5
clone_size: once
j_call: TRBJ2-3
cdr3_aa: CASSYLAGGATDTQYF
cdr3_nt: TGTGCCAGCAGTTACCTAGCGGGGGGGGCCACAGATACGCAGTATTTT

cdr3_length: 17
d_call: .
v_call: TRBV4-1
clone_size: once
j_call: TRBJ2-2
cdr3_aa: CASSQVGGGLGTGELFF
cdr3_nt: TGCGCCAGCAGCCAAGTTGGCGGCGGGCTGGGGACCGGGGAGCTGTTTTTT

cdr3_length: 15
d_call: TRBD2
v_call: TRBV5-1
clone_size: .
j_call: TRBJ2-1
cdr3_aa: CASSLGLAVYNEQFF
cdr3_nt: TGCGCCAGCAGCTTGGGACTAGCGGTATACAATGAGCAGTTCTTC

cdr3_length: 17
d_call: .
v_call: TRBV27
clone_size: .
j_call: TRBJ1-4
cdr3_aa: CASSLTGGTLTNEKLFF
cdr3_nt: TGTGCCAGCAGCCTCACGGGGGGAACCCTAACTAATGAAAAACTGTTTTTT

cdr3_length: 17
d_call: TRBD2
v_call: TRBV5-4
clone_size: .
j_call: TRBJ2-2
cdr3_aa: CASSLDWLAGNTGELFF
cdr3_nt: TGTGCCAGCAGCTTGGATTGGCTAGCGGGGAACACCGGGGAGCTGTTTTTT

cdr3_length: 14
d_call: .
v_call: TRBV27
clone_size: once
j_call: TRBJ2-3
cdr3_aa: CASSSIGTTDTQYF
cdr3_nt: TGTGCCAGCAGTTCAATCGGGACTACAGATACGCAGTATTTT

cdr3_length: 14
d_call: TRBD1
v_call: TRBV7-6
clone_size: .
j_call: TRBJ1-5
cdr3_aa: CASSLTGINQPQHF
cdr3_nt: TGTGCCAGCAGCCTGACAGGGATCAATCAGCCCCAGCATTTT